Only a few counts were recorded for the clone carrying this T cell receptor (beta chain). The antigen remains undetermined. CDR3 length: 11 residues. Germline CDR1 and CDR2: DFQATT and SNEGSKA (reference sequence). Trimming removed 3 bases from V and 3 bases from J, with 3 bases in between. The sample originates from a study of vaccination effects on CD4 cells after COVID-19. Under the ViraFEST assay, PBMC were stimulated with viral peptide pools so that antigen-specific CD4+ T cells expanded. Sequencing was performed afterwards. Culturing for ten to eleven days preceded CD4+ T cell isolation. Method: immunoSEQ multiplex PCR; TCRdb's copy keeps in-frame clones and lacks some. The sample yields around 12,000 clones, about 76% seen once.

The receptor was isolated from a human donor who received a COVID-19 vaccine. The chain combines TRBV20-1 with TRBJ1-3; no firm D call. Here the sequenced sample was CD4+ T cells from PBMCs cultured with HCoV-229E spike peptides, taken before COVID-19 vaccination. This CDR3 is CSARVGNTIYF. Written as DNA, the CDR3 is TGCAGTGCTAGGGTTGGAAACACCATATATTTT.